The source of this TCR beta chain is a study of CD8 T cells in Susac syndrome. The authors negatively isolated CD8+ and CD4+ T cells and FACS-enriched TEMRA cells. An amount of RNA that ranged from 0.5 to 1 ug was reverse transcribed with random hexamers. TCRdb re-analysed the immunoSEQ multiplex PCR reads in MiXCR, keeping a single row per CDR3 protein. The profile covers 150,000 to 200,000 distinct CDR3 sequences, with 95% appearing a single time and around 0.1% taken by the ten largest. With respect to this clonotype: Antigen: not known.

Study outcomes and limitations: Regarding the TCR sequencing and HLA analysis, the study admitted that a relatively small number of individuals were involved.

This receptor was taken from a human donor with Susac syndrome. The sample comprised CD4+ T cells from PBMCs.

CDR3 sequence (DNA): TGCAGCGCCCAGGGGAGAGCGGGCGGCAGCACAGATACGCAGTATTTT. This gives the protein CSAQGRAGGSTDTQYF. This chain joins TRBV29-1 and TRBJ2-3, with D possibly being TRBD1 or TRBD2 (6 bases each). Germline V gene data show CDR1 as SQVTM and CDR2 as ANQGSEA. Between the trimmed V and J ends, which lost 7 bases and 0 bases, there was a span of 20 bases. CDR3 size: 16 residues.